A selection of T cell receptor beta chains follows, all from one sample in a study of response to subunit inactivated influenza vaccine. TCRdb passed the RT-PCR reads through MiXCR, listing each CDR3 protein once. The table lists roughly 460,000 distinct CDR3 sequences, roughly 9.8% of them singletons. The sequencing here drew on PBMCs from blood, taken roughly 45 days after vaccination. The receptor set was obtained from a man between 50 and 59 years old who received an inactivated influenza vaccine. Each CDR3 is given with its conserved first and last residue. D genes are given only for firm matches. Not all rows give a size; the values are once, few, many and, for expanded clones, a class.

CSARTGTENGYTF TGCAGTGCTAGAACCGGGACGGAAAATGGCTACACCTTC NA few TRBJ1-2 TRBV20-1
CASSFASGDRETQYF TGTGCCAGCAGTTTCGCTAGCGGGGACCGGGAGACCCAGTACTTC TRBD2 few TRBJ2-5 TRBV12-3/TRBV12-4
CASSGAGRKNIQYF TGTGCCAGCAGCGGCGCCGGACGGAAAAACATTCAGTACTTC NA NA TRBJ2-4 TRBV6-2/TRBV6-3
CASSTQGGRAGELFF TGTGCCAGCAGCACTCAGGGAGGGCGCGCCGGGGAGCTGTTTTTT TRBD2 NA TRBJ2-2 TRBV7-8
CSAPRTSYGYTF TGCAGTGCCCCTCGGACAAGCTATGGCTACACCTTC NA few TRBJ1-2 TRBV20-1
CASSPDRREQYF TGTGCCAGCAGTCCGGACAGACGGGAGCAGTACTTC NA many TRBJ2-7 TRBV12-3/TRBV12-4
CASSPTIQGGYGYTF TGTGCCAGCAGCCCTACGATTCAGGGAGGCTATGGCTACACCTTC NA many TRBJ1-2 TRBV7-9
CAISDVVKDRNTEAFF TGTGCCATCAGTGACGTCGTCAAGGATCGAAACACTGAAGCTTTCTTT NA many TRBJ1-1 TRBV10-3
CSALAPYRDTEAFF TGCAGTGCTCTAGCCCCCTACAGGGATACTGAAGCTTTCTTT NA few TRBJ1-1 TRBV20-1
CASSLDPGGGEQFF TGTGCCAGCAGCTTAGATCCGGGAGGGGGTGAGCAGTTCTTC TRBD2 few TRBJ2-1 TRBV11-2
CASSPLISGGQETQYF TGTGCCAGCAGCCCACTCATATCAGGAGGACAAGAGACCCAGTACTTC NA NA TRBJ2-5 TRBV3-1
CASSGLANMDTQYF TGTGCCAGCTCCGGACTAGCGAACATGGATACGCAGTATTTT TRBD2 NA TRBJ2-3 TRBV28
CASSLAGSEKLFF TGTGCCAGCAGCTTAGCTGGTTCTGAAAAACTGTTTTTT NA NA TRBJ1-4 TRBV7-2
CASSLGIRASTDTQYF TGTGCCAGCAGTTTAGGTATCAGGGCAAGCACAGATACGCAGTATTTT NA many TRBJ2-3 TRBV12-3/TRBV12-4
CASSLALQGGTEAFF TGTGCCAGCAGCTTAGCGCTACAGGGGGGCACTGAAGCTTTCTTT TRBD1 NA TRBJ1-1 TRBV7-2
CASTSMLGDTQYF TGTGCCAGCACCTCTATGCTGGGGGATACGCAGTATTTT NA NA TRBJ2-3 TRBV27
CASSLIEADTQYF TGTGCCAGCAGTTTAATAGAGGCAGATACGCAGTATTTT NA few TRBJ2-3 TRBV27
CASSPGLQGDEQFF TGTGCCAGCAGCCCGGGACTACAGGGCGATGAGCAGTTCTTC NA once TRBJ2-1 TRBV11-3
CSATIAQGGNEQYF TGCAGTGCTACGATCGCGCAAGGAGGGAACGAGCAGTACTTC NA many TRBJ2-7 TRBV20-1
CASSPGLKQFF TGTGCCAGCAGCCCTGGGCTCAAGCAGTTCTTC NA NA TRBJ2-1 TRBV14
CASSLVWDRANYGYTF TGTGCCAGCAGCTTAGTCTGGGACAGGGCTAACTATGGCTACACCTTC TRBD1 few TRBJ1-2 TRBV7-9
CASSPLTTSKQFF TGTGCCAGCAGCCCACTCACTACTAGTAAGCAGTTCTTC NA few TRBJ2-1 TRBV7-2
CSVEGGVTGELFF TGCAGCGTTGAAGGGGGGGTCACCGGGGAGCTGTTTTTT NA few TRBJ2-2 TRBV29-1
CATGTDYNSPLHF TGCGCCACCGGGACGGACTATAATTCACCCCTCCACTTT NA NA TRBJ1-6 TRBV5-1
CASSVFTGAHEAFF TGTGCCAGCAGCGTATTTACAGGGGCCCATGAAGCTTTCTTT TRBD1 few TRBJ1-1 TRBV7-9
CASSPSGSQSYEQYF TGTGCCAGCTCACCATCCGGCAGCCAGTCCTACGAGCAGTACTTC NA many TRBJ2-7 TRBV18